These T cell receptor beta chains were read from a single sample in a study of blood T cell repertoires in COVID-19. The data were produced by immunoSEQ multiplex PCR, yet TCRdb's version contains in-frame clones alone and is incomplete. The sample holds 180,000 or so clones, 82% seen once. The material sequenced was peripheral blood. Receptor source: a woman in her seventies with acute or convalescent COVID-19. CDR3s include the opening cysteine and the closing phenylalanine or tryptophan. Fields, in order: CDR3 DNA, CDR3 protein, J gene, D gene, clone size, V gene. A D gene is named only where the DNA matches it firmly. Clone size, where shown, is once, few, many, or a class for clones that have expanded.

TGTGCCAGTAGTAAAGGGGGACGTCAGCCCCAGCATTTT,CASSKGGRQPQHF,TRBJ1-5,.,.,TRBV19
TGTGCCAGCAGTACCGACAGGACGCACCAATACGAGCAGTACTTC,CASSTDRTHQYEQYF,TRBJ2-7,.,.,TRBV6-2/TRBV6-3
TGTGCCAGTAGTAGTGGGTGGACAGGCGGGGAGCTGTTTTTT,CASSSGWTGGELFF,TRBJ2-2,TRBD1,.,TRBV19
TGTGCCAGCTCACCACCAGGCGGGAATCAGCCCCAGCATTTT,CASSPPGGNQPQHF,TRBJ1-5,.,few,TRBV18
TGTGCCAGCTCCGGGACAGCCTACGAGCAGTACTTC,CASSGTAYEQYF,TRBJ2-7,TRBD1,.,TRBV28
TGTGCCAGCAGTTCTCGGACAGGGGGAGGCACTGAAGCTTTCTTT,CASSSRTGGGTEAFF,TRBJ1-1,TRBD1,.,TRBV28
TGTGCCAGTAGTGGTACCGGGTATTCACCCCTCCACTTT,CASSGTGYSPLHF,TRBJ1-6,.,.,TRBV19
TGTGCCACCCCCAGGGGGCTGGATTTGAATTCACCCCTCCACTTT,CATPRGLDLNSPLHF,TRBJ1-6,TRBD1,.,TRBV6-6
TGTGCCAGCAGCGCCTACAGGGTTACCTCCTATAATTCACCCCTCCACTTT,CASSAYRVTSYNSPLHF,TRBJ1-6,.,.,TRBV2
TGCGCCAGCAGTGAGATGGCTTGGGAGACCCAGTACTTC,CASSEMAWETQYF,TRBJ2-5,.,.,TRBV10-2
TGTGCCAGTAGTATGGGCAGGGGTGGGAATCAGCCCCAGCATTTT,CASSMGRGGNQPQHF,TRBJ1-5,.,.,TRBV19
TGTGCCACCAGCAGCGACAGGGTTTCCTACGAGCAGTACTTC,CATSSDRVSYEQYF,TRBJ2-7,TRBD1,.,TRBV15
TGTGCTAGTATGCTAGATTGGACAGATACGCAGTATTTT,CASMLDWTDTQYF,TRBJ2-3,.,.,TRBV12-5
TGTGCCAGCAGCGGGACAGGGGGGAATCAGCCCCAGCATTTT,CASSGTGGNQPQHF,TRBJ1-5,TRBD1,.,TRBV6-2/TRBV6-3
TGTGCCAGCAGCTCGGGACTAGCTCCCGACAATGAGCAGTTCTTC,CASSSGLAPDNEQFF,TRBJ2-1,TRBD2,.,TRBV11-3
TGCGCCAGCAGCCAAGAAATCAAGAGGCCCCAGCATTTT,CASSQEIKRPQHF,TRBJ1-5,.,.,TRBV4-1
TGTGCCAGCAGCCAACTACCCGGGCATGGAGGGCAACTCTACGAGCAGTACTTC,CASSQLPGHGGQLYEQYF,TRBJ2-7,.,.,TRBV3-1/TRBV3-2
TGTGCCAGCAGCGGCGGGACAGCTAATAATTCACCCCTCCACTTT,CASSGGTANNSPLHF,TRBJ1-6,TRBD1,.,TRBV9
TGCGCCAGCAGCTTGCGGCCGGGAGAGGGAGCAGATACGCAGTATTTT,CASSLRPGEGADTQYF,TRBJ2-3,.,.,TRBV5-1
TGCAGTGCTAGTTGGGGGGGCTCGACGAACACTGAAGCTTTCTTT,CSASWGGSTNTEAFF,TRBJ1-1,.,.,TRBV20-1
TGTGCCAGCAGTTACGGTTACGGGACAGCTCAAGAGACCCAGTACTTC,CASSYGYGTAQETQYF,TRBJ2-5,TRBD1,.,TRBV6-2/TRBV6-3
TGTGCCAGTAGTATAAGTGCGGGGGGCAGAACAGATACGCAGTATTTT,CASSISAGGRTDTQYF,TRBJ2-3,TRBD2,.,TRBV19
TGTGCCAGTAAGGGGGCGCGCAATCAGCCCCAGCATTTT,CASKGARNQPQHF,TRBJ1-5,TRBD1,once,TRBV28
TGTGCCAGCAGCTTAGATTTTGGACAGGCCCGTGAAAAACTGTTTTTT,CASSLDFGQAREKLFF,TRBJ1-4,TRBD1,.,TRBV7-9
TGTGCCAGCAGTGAGGGACAGCAAAATAACTATGGCTACACCTTC,CASSEGQQNNYGYTF,TRBJ1-2,TRBD1,once,TRBV6-1
TGTGCCAGCAGTTTACTCCCCCGCGACTATGGCTACACCTTC,CASSLLPRDYGYTF,TRBJ1-2,.,.,TRBV28
TGTGCCAGCGGGCCCGCGTTGACAGGACATCCGAACACCGGGGAGCTGTTTTTT,CASGPALTGHPNTGELFF,TRBJ2-2,.,once,TRBV25-1
TGTGCCAGCAGTTTATCTGGACAGTACTATGGCTACACCTTC,CASSLSGQYYGYTF,TRBJ1-2,.,.,TRBV27
TGTGCCAGCAGCCAATCAGGCGGGAGTACGTTCAATGAGCAGTTCTTC,CASSQSGGSTFNEQFF,TRBJ2-1,TRBD2,.,TRBV14